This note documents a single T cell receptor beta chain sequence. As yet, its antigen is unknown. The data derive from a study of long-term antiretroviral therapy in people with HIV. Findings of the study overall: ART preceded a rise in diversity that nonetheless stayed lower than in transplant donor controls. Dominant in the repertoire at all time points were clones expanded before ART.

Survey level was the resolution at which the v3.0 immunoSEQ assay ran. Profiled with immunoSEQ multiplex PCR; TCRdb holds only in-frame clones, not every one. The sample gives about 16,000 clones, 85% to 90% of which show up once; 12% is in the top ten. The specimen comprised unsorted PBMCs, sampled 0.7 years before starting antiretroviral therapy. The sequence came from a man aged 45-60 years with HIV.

The CDR3: CASSSSLHDLGYEQYF. Written as DNA, the CDR3 is TGTGCCAGCAGTTCCTCTTTGCACGACTTGGGCTACGAGCAGTACTTC. The chain joins TRBV6-5 to TRBJ2-7; no reliable D call. This CDR3 contains 16 residues. V lost 4 bases and J 3 bases, leaving 19 bases between the germline ends. The germline gives CDR1 MNHEY, CDR2 SVGAGI.